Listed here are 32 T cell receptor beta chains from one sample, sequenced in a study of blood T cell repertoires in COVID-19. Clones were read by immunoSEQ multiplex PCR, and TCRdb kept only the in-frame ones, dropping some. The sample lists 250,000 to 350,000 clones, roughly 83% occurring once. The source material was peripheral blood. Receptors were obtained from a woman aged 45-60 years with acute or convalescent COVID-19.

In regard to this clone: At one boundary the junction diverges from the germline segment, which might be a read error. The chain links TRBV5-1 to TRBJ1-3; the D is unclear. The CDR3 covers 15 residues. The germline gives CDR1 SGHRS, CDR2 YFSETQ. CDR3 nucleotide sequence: TGCGCCAGCAGCTTGCACTTTCCCTCTAGAAACACCATATATTTT. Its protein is CASSLHFPSRNTIYF.

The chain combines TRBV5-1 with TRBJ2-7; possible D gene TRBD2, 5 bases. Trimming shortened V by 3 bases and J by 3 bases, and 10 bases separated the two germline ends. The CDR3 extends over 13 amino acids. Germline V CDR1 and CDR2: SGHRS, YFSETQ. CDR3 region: CASSSTRNYEQYF. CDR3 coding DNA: TGCGCCAGCAGCTCTACTAGGAACTACGAGCAGTACTTC.

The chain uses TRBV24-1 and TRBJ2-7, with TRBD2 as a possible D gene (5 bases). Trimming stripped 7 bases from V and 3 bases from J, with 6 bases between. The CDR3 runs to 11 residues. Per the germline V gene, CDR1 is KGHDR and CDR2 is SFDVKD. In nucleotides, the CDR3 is TGTGCCACCAGGGGAGACTACGAGCAGTACTTC. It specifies CATRGDYEQYF.

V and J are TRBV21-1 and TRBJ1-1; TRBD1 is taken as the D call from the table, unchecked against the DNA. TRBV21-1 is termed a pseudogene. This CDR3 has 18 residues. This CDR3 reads CASSIVPRDRGRNTEAFF. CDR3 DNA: TGTGCCAGCAGCATTGTCCCCCGGGACAGGGGGAGGAACACTGAAGCTTTCTTT.

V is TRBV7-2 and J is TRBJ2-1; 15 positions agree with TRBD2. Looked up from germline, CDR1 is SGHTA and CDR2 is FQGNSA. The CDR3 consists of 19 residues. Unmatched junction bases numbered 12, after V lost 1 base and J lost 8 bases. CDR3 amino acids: CASSLVGLAGGAVLYEQFF. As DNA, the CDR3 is TGTGCCAGCAGCTTAGTGGGACTAGCGGGAGGAGCAGTTCTGTATGAGCAGTTCTTC.

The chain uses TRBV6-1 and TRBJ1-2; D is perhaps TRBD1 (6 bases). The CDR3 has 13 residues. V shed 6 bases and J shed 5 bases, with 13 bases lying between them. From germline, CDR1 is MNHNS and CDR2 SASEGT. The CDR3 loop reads CASSPGQLYGYTF. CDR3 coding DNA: TGTGCCAGCAGCCCCGGACAGCTTTATGGCTACACCTTC.

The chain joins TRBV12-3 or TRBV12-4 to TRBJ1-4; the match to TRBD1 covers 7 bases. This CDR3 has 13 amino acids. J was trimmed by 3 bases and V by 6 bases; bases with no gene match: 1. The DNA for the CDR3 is TGTGCCAGCAGCCAGGGGGCTAATGAAAAACTGTTTTTT. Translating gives CASSQGANEKLFF.

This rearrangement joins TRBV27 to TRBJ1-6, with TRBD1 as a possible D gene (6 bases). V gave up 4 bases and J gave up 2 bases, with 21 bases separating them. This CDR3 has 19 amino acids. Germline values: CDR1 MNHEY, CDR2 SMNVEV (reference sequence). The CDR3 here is CASSSQLRQVGPYNSPLHF. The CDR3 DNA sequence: TGTGCCAGCAGTTCCCAACTCCGACAGGTTGGACCCTATAATTCACCCCTCCACTTT.

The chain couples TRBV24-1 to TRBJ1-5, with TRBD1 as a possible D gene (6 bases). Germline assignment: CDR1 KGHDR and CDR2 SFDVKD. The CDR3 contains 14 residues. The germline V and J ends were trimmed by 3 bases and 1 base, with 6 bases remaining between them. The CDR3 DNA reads TGTGCCACCAGTGATACAGGGAGCAATCAGCCCCAGCATTTT. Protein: CATSDTGSNQPQHF.

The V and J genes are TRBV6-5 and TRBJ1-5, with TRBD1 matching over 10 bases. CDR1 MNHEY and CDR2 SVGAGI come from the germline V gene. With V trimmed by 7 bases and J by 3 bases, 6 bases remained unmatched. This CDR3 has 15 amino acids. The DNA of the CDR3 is TGTGCCAGCACCCGGGGACAGGGGATCAATCAGCCCCAGCATTTT. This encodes CASTRGQGINQPQHF.

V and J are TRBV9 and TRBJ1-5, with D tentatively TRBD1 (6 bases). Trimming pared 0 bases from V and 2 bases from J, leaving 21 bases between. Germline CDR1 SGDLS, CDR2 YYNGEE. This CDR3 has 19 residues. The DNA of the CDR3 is TGTGCCAGCAGCGTAGCGAGACAGGCCGGGGGGGTAGGCAATCAGCCCCAGCATTTT. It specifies CASSVARQAGGVGNQPQHF.

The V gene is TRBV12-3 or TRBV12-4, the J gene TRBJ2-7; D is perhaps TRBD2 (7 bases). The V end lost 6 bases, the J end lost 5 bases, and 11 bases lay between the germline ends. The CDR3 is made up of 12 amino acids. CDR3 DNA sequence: TGTGCCAGCAGACTAGGGGGGGACGAGCAGTACTTC. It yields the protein CASRLGGDEQYF.

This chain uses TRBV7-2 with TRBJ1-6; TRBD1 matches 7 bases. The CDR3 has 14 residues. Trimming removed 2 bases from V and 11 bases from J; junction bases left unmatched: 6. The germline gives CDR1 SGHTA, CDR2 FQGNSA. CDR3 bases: TGTGCCAGCAGCTTAAGCAGGGGGAATGCACCCCTCCACTTT. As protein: CASSLSRGNAPLHF.

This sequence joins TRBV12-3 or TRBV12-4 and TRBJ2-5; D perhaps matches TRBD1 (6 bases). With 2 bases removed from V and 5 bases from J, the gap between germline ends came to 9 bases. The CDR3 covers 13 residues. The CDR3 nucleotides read TGTGCCAGCAGTTTAACAGGGACGGAGACCCAGTACTTC. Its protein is CASSLTGTETQYF.

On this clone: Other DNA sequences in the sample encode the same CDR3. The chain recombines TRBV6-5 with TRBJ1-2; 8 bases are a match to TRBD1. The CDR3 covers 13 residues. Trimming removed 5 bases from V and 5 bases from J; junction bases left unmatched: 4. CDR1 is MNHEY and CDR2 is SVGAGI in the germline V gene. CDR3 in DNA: TGTGCCAGCAGTCCGGACAGGGATTATGGCTACACCTTC. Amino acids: CASSPDRDYGYTF.

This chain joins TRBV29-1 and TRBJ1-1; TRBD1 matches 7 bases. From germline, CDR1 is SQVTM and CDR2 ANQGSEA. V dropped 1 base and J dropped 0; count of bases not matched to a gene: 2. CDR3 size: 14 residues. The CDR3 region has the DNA TGCAGCGTTGAAGGGGACAGAGTGAACACTGAAGCTTTCTTT. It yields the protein CSVEGDRVNTEAFF.

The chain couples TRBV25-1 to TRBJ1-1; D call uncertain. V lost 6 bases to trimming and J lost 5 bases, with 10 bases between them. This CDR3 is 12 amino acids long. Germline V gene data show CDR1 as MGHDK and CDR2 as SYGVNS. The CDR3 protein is CASREGRTEAFF. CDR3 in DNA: TGTGCCAGCAGAGAGGGTCGAACTGAAGCTTTCTTT.

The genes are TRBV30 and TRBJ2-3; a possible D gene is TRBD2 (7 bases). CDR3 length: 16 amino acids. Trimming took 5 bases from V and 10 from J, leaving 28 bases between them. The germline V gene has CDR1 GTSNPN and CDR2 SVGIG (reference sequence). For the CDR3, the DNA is TGTGCCTGGGCCCATAAGGAGGGGGGGGTTTCCCAGGCGCAGTATTTT. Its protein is CAWAHKEGGVSQAQYF.

DNA of the CDR3: TGTGCCAGCAGCTTAGCGGCGGGAGGACGAAATGAGCAGTTCTTC. Encoded protein: CASSLAAGGRNEQFF. The chain carries TRBV7-9 and TRBJ2-1; 8 nucleotides align to TRBD2. The J segment lost 7 bases and the V segment lost 0 bases, leaving 5 bases of the junction unmatched. The CDR3 spans 15 residues. Germline V gene data show CDR1 as SEHNR and CDR2 as FQNEAQ (reference sequence).

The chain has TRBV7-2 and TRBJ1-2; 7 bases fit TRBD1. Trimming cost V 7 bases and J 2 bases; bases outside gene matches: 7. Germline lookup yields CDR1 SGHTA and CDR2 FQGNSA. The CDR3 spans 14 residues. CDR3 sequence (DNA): TGTGCCAGCACCAGAGACAGGGCGAACTATGGCTACACCTTC. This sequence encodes CASTRDRANYGYTF.

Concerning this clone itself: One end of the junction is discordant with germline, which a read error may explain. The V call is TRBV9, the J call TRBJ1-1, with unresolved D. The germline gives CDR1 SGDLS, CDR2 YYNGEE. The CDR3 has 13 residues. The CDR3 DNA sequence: TGTGCCAGCAGCGTTGACGTCAACAGTGAAGCTTTCTTT. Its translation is CASSVDVNSEAFF.

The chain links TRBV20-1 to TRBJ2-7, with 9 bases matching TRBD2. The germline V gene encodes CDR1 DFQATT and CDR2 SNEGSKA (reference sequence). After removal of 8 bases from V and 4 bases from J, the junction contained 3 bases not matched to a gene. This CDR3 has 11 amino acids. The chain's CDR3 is CSMAGGYEQYF. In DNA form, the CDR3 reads TGCAGTATGGCGGGGGGGTACGAGCAGTACTTC.

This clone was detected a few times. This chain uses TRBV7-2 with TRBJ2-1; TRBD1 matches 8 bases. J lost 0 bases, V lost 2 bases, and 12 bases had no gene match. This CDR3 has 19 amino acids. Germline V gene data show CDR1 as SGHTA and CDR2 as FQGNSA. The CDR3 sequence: CASSLRILPGQASYNEQFF. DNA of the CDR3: TGTGCCAGCAGCTTAAGGATTCTACCGGGACAGGCCTCCTACAATGAGCAGTTCTTC. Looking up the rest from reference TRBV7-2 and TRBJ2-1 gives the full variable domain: GAGVSQSPSNKVTEKGKDVELRCDPISGHTALYWYRQSLGQGLEFLIYFQGNSAPDKSGLPSDRFSAERTGGSVSTLTIQRTQQEDSAVYLCASSLRILPGQASYNEQFFGPGTRLTVL.

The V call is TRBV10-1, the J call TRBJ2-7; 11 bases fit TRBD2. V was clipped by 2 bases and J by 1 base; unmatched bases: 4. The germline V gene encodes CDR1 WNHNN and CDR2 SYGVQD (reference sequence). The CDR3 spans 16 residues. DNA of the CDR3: TGCGCCAGCAGTGAGAAGGGACTAGCGGTTTCCTACGAGCAGTACTTC. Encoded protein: CASSEKGLAVSYEQYF.

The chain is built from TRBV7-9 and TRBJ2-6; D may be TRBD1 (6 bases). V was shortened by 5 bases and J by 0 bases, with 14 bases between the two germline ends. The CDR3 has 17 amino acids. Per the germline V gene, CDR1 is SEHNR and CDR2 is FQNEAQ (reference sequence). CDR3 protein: CASSLRDTFSGANVLTF. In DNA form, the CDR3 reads TGTGCCAGCAGCCTCCGGGACACCTTCTCTGGGGCCAACGTCCTGACTTTC. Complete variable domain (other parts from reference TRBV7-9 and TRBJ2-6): DTGVSQNPRHKITKRGQNVTFRCDPISEHNRLYWYRQTLGQGPEFLTYFQNEAQLEKSRLLSDRFSAERPKGSFSTLEIQRTEQGDSAMYLCASSLRDTFSGANVLTFGAGSRLTVL.

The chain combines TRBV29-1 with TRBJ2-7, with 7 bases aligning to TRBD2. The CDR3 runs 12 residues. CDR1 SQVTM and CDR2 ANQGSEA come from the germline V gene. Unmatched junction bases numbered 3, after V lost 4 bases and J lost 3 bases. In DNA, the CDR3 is TGCAGCGTTGTGGCTAGCGGCTACGAGCAGTACTTC. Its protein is CSVVASGYEQYF.

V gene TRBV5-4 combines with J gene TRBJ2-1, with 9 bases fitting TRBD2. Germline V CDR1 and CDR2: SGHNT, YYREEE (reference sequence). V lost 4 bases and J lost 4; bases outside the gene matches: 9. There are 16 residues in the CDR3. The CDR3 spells CASSPTGTSYYNEQFF. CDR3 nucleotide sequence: TGTGCCAGCAGCCCCACCGGGACTAGCTATTACAATGAGCAGTTCTTC.

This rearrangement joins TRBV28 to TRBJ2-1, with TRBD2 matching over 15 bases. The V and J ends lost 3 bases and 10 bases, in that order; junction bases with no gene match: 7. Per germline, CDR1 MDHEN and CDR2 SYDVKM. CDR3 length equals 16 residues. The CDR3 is CASSFPGLAGGFEQFF. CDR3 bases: TGTGCCAGCAGTTTTCCGGGACTAGCGGGAGGATTCGAGCAGTTCTTC. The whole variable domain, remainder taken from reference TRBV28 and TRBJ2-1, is DVKVTQSSRYLVKRTGEKVFLECVQDMDHENMFWYRQDPGLGLRLIYFSYDVKMKEKGDIPEGYSVSREKKERFSLILESASTNQTSMYLCASSFPGLAGGFEQFFGPGTRLTVL.

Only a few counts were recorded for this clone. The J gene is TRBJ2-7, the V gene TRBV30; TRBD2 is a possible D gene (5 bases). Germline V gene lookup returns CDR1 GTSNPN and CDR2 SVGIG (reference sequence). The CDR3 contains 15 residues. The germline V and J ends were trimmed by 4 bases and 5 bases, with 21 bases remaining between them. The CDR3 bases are TGTGCCTGGACTCGGCGGTCCCTAGCCTACGACGAGCAGTACTTC. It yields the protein CAWTRRSLAYDEQYF. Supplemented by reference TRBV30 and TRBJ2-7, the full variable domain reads SQTIHQWPATLVQPVGSPLSLECTVEGTSNPNLYWYRQAAGRGLQLLFYSVGIGQISSEVPQNLSASRPQDRQFILSSKKLLLSDSGFYLCAWTRRSLAYDEQYFGPGTRLTVT.

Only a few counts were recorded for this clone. The CDR3 sequence is CASSLRLAGTGELFF. The CDR3 coding sequence is TGTGCCAGCAGCTTAAGACTAGCGGGCACCGGGGAGCTGTTTTTT. The chain has TRBV7-3 and TRBJ2-2; 10 bases align to TRBD2. The V and J ends lost 1 base and 4 bases, in that order; junction bases with no gene match: 0. Germline V gene sequence: CDR1 SGHTA, CDR2 FQGTGA. This CDR3 is 15 amino acids long.

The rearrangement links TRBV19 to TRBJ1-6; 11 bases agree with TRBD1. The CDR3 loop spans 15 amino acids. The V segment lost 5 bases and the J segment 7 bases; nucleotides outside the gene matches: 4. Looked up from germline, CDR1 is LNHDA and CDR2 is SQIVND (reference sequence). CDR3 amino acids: CASSLGQGGNSPLHF. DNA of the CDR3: TGTGCCAGTAGTCTGGGACAGGGGGGGAATTCACCCCTCCACTTT.

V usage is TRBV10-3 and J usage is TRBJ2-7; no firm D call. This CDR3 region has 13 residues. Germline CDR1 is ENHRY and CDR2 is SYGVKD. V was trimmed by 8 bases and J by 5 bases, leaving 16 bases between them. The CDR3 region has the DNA TGTGCCATCCGCGAAACTCGAGAACACGAGCAGTACTTC. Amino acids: CAIRETREHEQYF.